This TCR beta chain was profiled in a study of blood T cell repertoires in COVID-19. On the study more broadly: Samples taken during acute and convalescent COVID-19 were collected in the United States, Italy and Spain. Nucleic acid was either cDNA or gDNA, and it came from T cells, B-cell-depleted T cells, or PBMCs.

This clone is a singleton in its sample. Study processing details: Cell counts per sample came from amplifying reference gene primers. Sequencing was performed with immunoSEQ multiplex PCR; in TCRdb, only in-frame clones are kept and a portion is missing. The V and J calls and clone size were taken over from that table, and D and trimming were inferred from the DNA. The sample holds over 150,000 clones, about 95% seen once. The CDR3 consists of 14 residues. V lost 4 bases, J lost 8 bases, and 9 bases stayed unmatched. Germline CDR1 is SEHNR and CDR2 is FQNEAQ (reference sequence). This sequence joins TRBV7-9 and TRBJ1-2, with TRBD1 identical over 8 bases. The specimen was peripheral blood. The receptor's source is a man aged 25-45 years with COVID-19, enrolled during active disease. The CDR3 DNA follows: TGTGCCAGCAGCTCAGGGACAGGTCGTTCGGGCTACACCTTC. Its translation is CASSSGTGRSGYTF.